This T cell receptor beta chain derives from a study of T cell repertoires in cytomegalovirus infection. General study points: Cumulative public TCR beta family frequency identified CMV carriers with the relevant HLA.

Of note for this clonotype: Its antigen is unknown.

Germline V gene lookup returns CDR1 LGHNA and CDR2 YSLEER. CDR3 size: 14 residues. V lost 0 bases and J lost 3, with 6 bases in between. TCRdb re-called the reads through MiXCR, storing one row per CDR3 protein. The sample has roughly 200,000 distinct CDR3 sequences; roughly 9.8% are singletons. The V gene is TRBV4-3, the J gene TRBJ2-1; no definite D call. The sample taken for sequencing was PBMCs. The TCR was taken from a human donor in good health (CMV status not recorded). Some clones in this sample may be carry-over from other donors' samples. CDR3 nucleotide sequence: TGCGCCAGCAGCCAAGAGTCCCTCTACAATGAGCAGTTCTTC. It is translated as CASSQESLYNEQFF.